A selection of T cell receptor beta chains follows, all from one sample in a study of blood T cell repertoires in COVID-19. Here immunoSEQ multiplex PCR was the method, and the copy in TCRdb shows in-frame clones only, minus some. The profile shows 85,000 to 110,000 clones, 89% of them singletons. The sequencing input was peripheral blood. The source is a woman aged 55-70 years with acute or convalescent COVID-19. Each CDR3 is given with its conserved first and last residue. The D gene is left open where the match is weak. Part of the rows lack a size; the others show once, few, many or a class for expanded clones.

d_gene: NA; j_gene: TRBJ2-2; abundance: NA; v_gene: TRBV2; CDR3aa: CASTILGLTNTGELFF; CDR3nt: TGTGCCAGCACCATACTAGGCCTTACGAACACCGGGGAGCTGTTTTTT
d_gene: NA; j_gene: TRBJ1-2; abundance: NA; v_gene: TRBV5-5; CDR3aa: CASSLGLSGGYTF; CDR3nt: TGTGCCAGCAGCCTAGGACTGAGCGGGGGCTACACCTTC
d_gene: NA; j_gene: TRBJ1-5; abundance: NA; v_gene: TRBV18; CDR3aa: CASSSRAGNQPQHF; CDR3nt: TGTGCCAGCTCAAGTAGGGCAGGGAACCAGCCCCAGCATTTT
d_gene: NA; j_gene: TRBJ2-2; abundance: NA; v_gene: TRBV6-5; CDR3aa: CASKSGGRNTGELFF; CDR3nt: TGTGCCAGCAAGTCCGGTGGGCGAAACACCGGGGAGCTGTTTTTT
d_gene: NA; j_gene: TRBJ1-2; abundance: NA; v_gene: TRBV7-9; CDR3aa: CASSLDSRGIDGYTF; CDR3nt: TGTGCCAGCAGCTTAGATAGCAGGGGCATTGATGGCTACACCTTC
d_gene: NA; j_gene: TRBJ1-3; abundance: few; v_gene: TRBV13; CDR3aa: CASSARVDGNTIYF; CDR3nt: TGTGCCAGCAGCGCCAGGGTGGATGGAAACACCATATATTTT
d_gene: TRBD2; j_gene: TRBJ2-3; abundance: NA; v_gene: TRBV9; CDR3aa: CASSGRAGGPGDTQYF; CDR3nt: TGTGCCAGCAGCGGGCGAGCGGGAGGGCCGGGAGATACGCAGTATTTT
d_gene: TRBD1; j_gene: TRBJ1-1; abundance: NA; v_gene: TRBV7-8; CDR3aa: CASRGRTGGSGEAFF; CDR3nt: TGTGCCAGCAGAGGCAGGACAGGGGGGAGTGGAGAAGCTTTCTTT
d_gene: NA; j_gene: TRBJ2-3; abundance: few; v_gene: TRBV7-2; CDR3aa: CASSSPMTPSTDTQYF; CDR3nt: TGTGCCAGCAGCTCCCCCATGACTCCTAGCACAGATACGCAGTATTTT
d_gene: NA; j_gene: TRBJ2-1; abundance: few; v_gene: TRBV28; CDR3aa: CATHGSGASYNEQFF; CDR3nt: TGTGCCACTCACGGTAGCGGAGCTTCCTACAATGAGCAGTTCTTC
d_gene: NA; j_gene: TRBJ1-2; abundance: NA; v_gene: TRBV4-1; CDR3aa: CASSQNLFNYGYTF; CDR3nt: TGCGCCAGCAGCCAAAATCTCTTTAACTATGGCTACACCTTC
d_gene: TRBD2; j_gene: TRBJ2-1; abundance: NA; v_gene: TRBV7-3; CDR3aa: CASSLSGRGDEQFF; CDR3nt: TGTGCCAGCAGCTTATCAGGTCGGGGGGATGAGCAGTTCTTC
d_gene: NA; j_gene: TRBJ1-1; abundance: few; v_gene: TRBV7-8; CDR3aa: CASSPGRGTEAFF; CDR3nt: TGTGCCAGCAGCCCCGGCAGGGGCACTGAAGCTTTCTTT
d_gene: NA; j_gene: TRBJ2-1; abundance: NA; v_gene: TRBV5-1; CDR3aa: CASSLAQGKDNEQFF; CDR3nt: TGCGCCAGCAGCTTGGCTCAGGGCAAGGACAATGAGCAGTTCTTC
d_gene: NA; j_gene: TRBJ1-1; abundance: NA; v_gene: TRBV27; CDR3aa: CASQIDPLLGTEAFF; CDR3nt: TGTGCCAGTCAAATCGACCCCCTCCTCGGGACTGAAGCTTTCTTT
d_gene: TRBD1; j_gene: TRBJ2-2; abundance: NA; v_gene: TRBV5-1; CDR3aa: CASSRDSSNTGELFF; CDR3nt: TGCGCCAGCAGCAGGGACAGTTCGAACACCGGGGAGCTGTTTTTT